The present TCR beta chain was sequenced within a study of T cells after yellow fever vaccination. TCRdb redid the calling of the 5' RACE reads with MiXCR, one entry per CDR3 protein. The sample holds about 550,000 distinct CDR3 sequences, roughly 21% seen once. V was pared by 0 bases and J by 8 bases, with 15 bases between. Germline CDR1 is SGHRS and CDR2 is YFSETQ. This CDR3 comprises 15 residues. The sample consisted of PBMCs, taken 15 days after the yellow fever booster vaccination. This receptor was identified in a man aged 25 to 40 who received the YFV17D yellow fever vaccine. The chain combines TRBV5-1 with TRBJ2-1; D may correspond to TRBD1 or TRBD2 (6 bases each). DNA of the CDR3: TGCGCCAGCAGCTTGGGGGGGGCTAGTTCCTATGAGCAGTTCTTC. This gives the protein CASSLGGASSYEQFF.